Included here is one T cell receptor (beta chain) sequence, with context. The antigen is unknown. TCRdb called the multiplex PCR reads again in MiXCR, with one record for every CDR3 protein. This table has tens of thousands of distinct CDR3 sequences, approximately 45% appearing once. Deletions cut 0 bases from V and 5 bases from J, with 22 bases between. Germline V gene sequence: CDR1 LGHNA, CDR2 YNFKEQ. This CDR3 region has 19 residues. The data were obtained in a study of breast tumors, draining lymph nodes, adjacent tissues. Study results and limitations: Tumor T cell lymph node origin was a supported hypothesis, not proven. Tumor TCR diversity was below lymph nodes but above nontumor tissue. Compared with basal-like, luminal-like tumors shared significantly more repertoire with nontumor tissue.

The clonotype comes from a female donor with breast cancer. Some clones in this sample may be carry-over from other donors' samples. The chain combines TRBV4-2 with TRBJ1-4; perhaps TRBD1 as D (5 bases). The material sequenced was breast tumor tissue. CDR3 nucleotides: TGTGCCAGCAGCCAAGATTCGGGTAGGGGCGGCGAGGAAAATGAAAAACTGTTTTTT. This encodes CASSQDSGRGGEENEKLFF.